This T cell receptor (beta chain) is from a study of CD8+ T cells in alopecia areata. As to treatment: oral pan-JAK inhibitor, 5-10 mg twice daily. Unmatched junction bases numbered 10, after V lost 1 base and J lost 8 bases. The CDR3 is 15 residues long. Germline values: CDR1 SGHVS, CDR2 FNYEAQ. After isolation, RNA underwent reverse transcription to generate cDNA as the sequencing template. The protocol was immunoSEQ multiplex PCR, while the TCRdb copy is restricted to in-frame clones and leaves out a portion. Of 120,000 to 150,000 clones listed, roughly four fifths are singletons. This clonotype was obtained from a human donor with alopecia areata. Here the sequenced sample was CD8+ T cells sorted from blood, taken at week 4, from a patient treated with tofacitinib. The chain is built from TRBV7-6 and TRBJ2-7, with TRBD1 identical over 8 bases. The CDR3 nucleotides read TGTGCCAGCAGCTTAGGGGCAGGGGGCTTCGGCAAGCAGTACTTC. Translated, it gives CASSLGAGGFGKQYF. The complete variable domain, with remaining parts taken from reference TRBV7-6 and TRBJ2-7, reads GAGVSQSPRYKVTKRGQDVALRCDPISGHVSLYWYRQALGQGPEFLTYFNYEAQQDKSGLPNDRFSAERPEGSISTLTIQRTEQRDSAMYRCASSLGAGGFGKQYFGPGTRLTVT.